This TCR beta chain was sequenced for a study of blood T cell repertoires in COVID-19. At the level of the study: The origin of the acute and convalescent COVID-19 samples was the United States, Italy and Spain. From T cells, B-cell-depleted T cells, or PBMCs came the material, which was cDNA or gDNA.

How the authors handled the data: Counts of nucleated cells, estimated from reference gene primer amplification, were obtained. Generated by immunoSEQ multiplex PCR, the TCRdb table keeps only in-frame clones and is missing some. V and J calls plus clone size are reproduced from that table; the DNA served to infer D and trimming. Of fewer than 130,000 clones listed, nearly 80% are singletons. The specimen sequenced was peripheral blood. This clonotype was sampled from a woman aged 80 or over with active or convalescent COVID-19.

The CDR3 DNA reads TGTGCCAGCAGTCCCCTTTCGGTGTACCAAGAGACCCAGTACTTC. It is translated as CASSPLSVYQETQYF. This sequence joins TRBV27 and TRBJ2-5; no clear D gene. Germline values: CDR1 MNHEY, CDR2 SMNVEV (reference sequence). The length of the CDR3 is 15 residues. Trimming took 5 bases from V and 0 from J, leaving 13 bases between them.